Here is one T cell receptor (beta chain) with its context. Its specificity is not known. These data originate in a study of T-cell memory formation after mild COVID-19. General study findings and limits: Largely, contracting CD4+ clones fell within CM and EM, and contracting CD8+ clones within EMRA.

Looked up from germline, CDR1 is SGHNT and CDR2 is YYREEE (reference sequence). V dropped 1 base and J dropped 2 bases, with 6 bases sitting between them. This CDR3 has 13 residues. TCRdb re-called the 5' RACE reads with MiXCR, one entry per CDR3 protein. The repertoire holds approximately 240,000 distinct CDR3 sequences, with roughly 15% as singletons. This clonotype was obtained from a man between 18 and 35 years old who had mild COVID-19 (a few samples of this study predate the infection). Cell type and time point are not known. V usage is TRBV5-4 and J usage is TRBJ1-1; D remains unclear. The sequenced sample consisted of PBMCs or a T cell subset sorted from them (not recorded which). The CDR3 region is CASSLFDNTEAFF. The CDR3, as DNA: TGTGCCAGCAGCTTGTTTGACAACACTGAAGCTTTCTTT.